This TCR beta chain was sequenced in a study of blood T cell repertoires in COVID-19. Study-level background: From the United States, Italy and Spain came samples of acute and convalescent COVID-19.

Original methodology: Reference gene primer amplification gave nucleated cell count estimates. The table came from immunoSEQ multiplex PCR; TCRdb's copy has only in-frame clones and leaves some out. The V and J calls and clone size are taken from that table; D and trimming were inferred from the DNA. The repertoire has 200,000 or so clones, around 81% of them found once; the top ten carry roughly 6.9%. Those who participated ranged in age from roughly 18 to 90 years and resided in roughly 26 US areas. Before being deemed recovered, Cohort 3 donors had two negative PCRs, clearance, or symptom resolution. This clonotype was sampled from a man aged 35 to 55 who had recovered from COVID-19. The sequencing sample was made of PBMCs or T cells enriched from blood (not recorded which).

This CDR3 is CAWSRDRPYEQYF. The CDR3 coding sequence is TGTGCCTGGAGTAGGGACAGGCCCTACGAGCAGTACTTC. This chain connects TRBV30 to TRBJ2-7; 8 bases match TRBD1. This CDR3 region has 13 residues. Germline V gives CDR1 GTSNPN, CDR2 SVGIG (reference sequence). The V gene end was trimmed by 2 bases and the J gene end by 2 bases; junction bases not matched to a gene: 2.